Following are 23 T cell receptor beta chains from one sample sequenced in a study of PD-1 blockade in mismatch repair-deficient tumors. This table comes from immunoSEQ multiplex PCR, and its TCRdb copy is limited to in-frame clones, with some not included. The sample shows about 100,000 clones, under 90% of them seen only once. This specimen was peripheral blood, taken around 8 months after starting pembrolizumab. The receptors were gathered from an adult with mismatch repair-deficient cancer.

V and J are TRBV10-3 and TRBJ2-7; 7 nucleotides line up with TRBD2. The CDR3 totals 15 residues. V was pared by 2 bases and J by 4 bases, with 8 bases of the junction left unmatched. Germline lookup yields CDR1 ENHRY and CDR2 SYGVKD. CDR3 sequence (DNA): TGTGCCATCAGTGAGCCGGGGCGGGAGCAATACGAGCAGTACTTC. It translates to CAISEPGREQYEQYF.

This chain links TRBV2 with TRBJ2-2; D not certain. V was clipped by 3 bases and J by 13 bases, with 21 bases between them. Germline V CDR1 and CDR2: SNHLY, FYNNEI. The CDR3 totals 15 residues. CDR3 coding DNA: TGTGCCAGCAGTGACCCAAGTTTAGGCGACTTGGGGCTGTTTTTT. Its translation is CASSDPSLGDLGLFF.

This clone came up once. The gene calls are TRBV2 and TRBJ2-7; D gene uncertain. CDR3 length: 15 residues. V lost 11 bases to trimming and J lost 0 bases, with 20 bases between them. Per the germline V gene, CDR1 is SNHLY and CDR2 is FYNNEI. The CDR3 coding sequence is TGTGCCCCCGGAGTGCCGGGCCCGAGCTCCTACGAGCAGTACTTC. Translating gives CAPGVPGPSSYEQYF.

The V call is TRBV6-5, the J call TRBJ1-3, with D uncertain. The germline CDR1 and CDR2 sequences are MNHEY and SVGAGI. The CDR3 length is 13 residues. The V gene lost 7 bases and the J gene lost 4 bases, with 11 bases spanning the gap. The DNA for the CDR3 is TGTGCCAGCAAGAGGGATGCCGGAAACACCATATATTTT. Translating gives CASKRDAGNTIYF.

This clone came up a few times. This chain links TRBV7-6 with TRBJ1-1; no clear D. The CDR3 covers 15 residues. Deletions cut 0 bases from V and 0 bases from J, with 8 bases between. Germline CDR1 SGHVS, CDR2 FNYEAQ. CDR3 coding DNA: TGTGCCAGCAGCTTAGCGTTGGCTATGAACACTGAAGCTTTCTTT. Translated, it gives CASSLALAMNTEAFF.

This chain connects TRBV7-9 to TRBJ2-5; D is uncertain. Germline V gene data show CDR1 as SEHNR and CDR2 as FQNEAQ (reference sequence). There are 16 residues in the CDR3. Trimming pared 5 bases from V and 2 bases from J, leaving 18 bases between. The CDR3 coding sequence is TGTGCCAGCAGCGTGGACGTTACCAATCCTCAAGAGACCCAGTACTTC. Translating gives CASSVDVTNPQETQYF.

This clone was detected only a few times. The V and J genes are TRBV28 and TRBJ2-3, with 9 bases fitting TRBD1. The CDR3 sequence is 16 residues long. Looked up from germline, CDR1 is MDHEN and CDR2 is SYDVKM. V shed 3 bases and J 8 bases; nucleotides not matched to a gene: 12. The CDR3 protein is CASSFEWTGVLGTQYF. The CDR3 DNA follows: TGTGCCAGCAGTTTTGAATGGACAGGGGTTTTAGGTACGCAGTATTTT.

In DNA form, the CDR3 reads TGTGCCAGCAGCTTGGAAAGCGGGAGCATTGAACGAAGGCAGTTCTTC. This gives the protein CASSLESGSIERRQFF. V usage is TRBV5-6 and J usage is TRBJ2-1; the match to TRBD2 covers 8 bases. The CDR3 consists of 16 residues. Germline assignment: CDR1 SGHDT and CDR2 YYEEEE. The V segment lost 0 bases and the J segment 12 bases; nucleotides outside the gene matches: 14.

The J gene is TRBJ1-1, the V gene TRBV4-1, with D tentatively TRBD1 (5 bases). Germline V gene lookup returns CDR1 MGHRA and CDR2 YSYEKL. The V and J ends lost 8 bases and 1 base respectively, with 14 bases between them. The CDR3 runs 14 residues. As DNA, the CDR3 is TGCGCCAGCCGGGGGTTTTTGAGGAACACTGAAGCTTTCTTT. Encoded protein: CASRGFLRNTEAFF.

The V call is TRBV7-9, the J call TRBJ1-4; 8 bases agree with TRBD1. Per the germline V gene, CDR1 is SEHNR and CDR2 is FQNEAQ (reference sequence). Trimming took 3 bases from V and 7 from J; bases not matched to a gene: 7. The CDR3 extends over 15 amino acids. CDR3 sequence: CASSLGQGAGEKLFF. In DNA form, the CDR3 reads TGTGCCAGCAGCTTGGGTCAGGGGGCGGGTGAAAAACTGTTTTTT. Based on the CDR3 plus reference TRBV7-9 and TRBJ1-4, the full variable domain is DTGVSQNPRHKITKRGQNVTFRCDPISEHNRLYWYRQTLGQGPEFLTYFQNEAQLEKSRLLSDRFSAERPKGSFSTLEIQRTEQGDSAMYLCASSLGQGAGEKLFFGSGTQLSVL.

The chain combines TRBV14 with TRBJ1-4, with D uncertain. CDR3 length: 12 amino acids. Trimming stripped 3 bases from V and 9 bases from J, with 8 bases between. CDR1 SGHDN and CDR2 FVKESK come from the germline V gene. The CDR3 sequence: CASSQDWKKLFF. CDR3 DNA: TGTGCCAGCAGCCAGGATTGGAAAAAACTGTTTTTT.

The J gene is TRBJ2-1, the V gene TRBV5-1; 7 positions agree with TRBD2. Germline V gene lookup returns CDR1 SGHRS and CDR2 YFSETQ. The CDR3 spans 13 residues. The V and J ends lost 3 bases and 6 bases, in that order; junction bases with no gene match: 3. CDR3: CASSSTSFNEQFF. The CDR3 coding sequence is TGCGCCAGCAGCTCGACTAGCTTCAATGAGCAGTTCTTC.

The chain employs TRBV6-5 and TRBJ1-3; D possibly corresponds to TRBD1 (5 bases). From germline, CDR1 is MNHEY and CDR2 SVGAGI. The CDR3 runs 15 residues. V lost 5 bases, J lost 0 bases, and 11 bases lay in between. CDR3 sequence reads: CASSRQYFSGNTIYF. Written as DNA, the CDR3 is TGTGCCAGCAGTAGACAGTATTTCTCTGGAAACACCATATATTTT.

This clone was found a few times. V usage is TRBV7-3 and J usage is TRBJ2-1; D gene uncertain. Trimming shortened V by 2 bases and J by 5 bases, and 7 bases separated the two germline ends. This CDR3 has 13 residues. Germline lookup yields CDR1 SGHTA and CDR2 FQGTGA. This CDR3 reads CASSLGLNNEQFF. The DNA of the CDR3 is TGTGCCAGCAGCTTAGGTCTGAACAATGAGCAGTTCTTC. The whole variable domain, filled in from reference TRBV7-3 and TRBJ2-1, reads GAGVSQTPSNKVTEKGKYVELRCDPISGHTALYWYRQSLGQGPEFLIYFQGTGAADDSGLPNDRFFAVRPEGSVSTLKIQRTERGDSAVYLCASSLGLNNEQFFGPGTRLTVL.

The chain employs TRBV4-3 and TRBJ1-1; 7 nucleotides agree with TRBD1. V was clipped by 0 bases and J by 5 bases; unmatched bases: 9. The germline V gene has CDR1 LGHNA and CDR2 YSLEER. The CDR3 is 16 residues long. The CDR3 DNA sequence: TGCGCCAGCAGCCAAGACCAAAACAGGGGATTGACTGAAGCTTTCTTT. Translation: CASSQDQNRGLTEAFF.

This clone came up a few times. The chain employs TRBV2 and TRBJ1-4; unclear D gene. The CDR3 has 16 residues. Germline CDR1 and CDR2: SNHLY and FYNNEI. Trimming stripped 2 bases from V and 1 base from J, with 11 bases between. The CDR3 sequence is CASSEFGSGTNEKLFF. The CDR3 DNA is TGTGCCAGCAGTGAATTTGGAAGCGGAACTAATGAAAAACTGTTTTTT.

The V and J genes are TRBV7-9 and TRBJ2-2; TRBD1 matches 7 bases. The ends lost 4 bases at V and 0 bases at J; junction bases unmatched: 5. The CDR3 consists of 16 residues. Looked up from germline, CDR1 is SEHNR and CDR2 is FQNEAQ (reference sequence). CDR3 sequence: CASSYPGTANTGELFF. The CDR3 nucleotides are TGTGCCAGCAGCTATCCCGGGACAGCGAACACCGGGGAGCTGTTTTTT.

The chain recombines TRBV7-6 with TRBJ2-7, with TRBD1 as a possible D gene (5 bases). Between the trimmed V and J ends, which lost 5 bases and 2 bases, there was a span of 16 bases. The germline V gene encodes CDR1 SGHVS and CDR2 FNYEAQ. The CDR3 totals 15 residues. The DNA of the CDR3 is TGTGCCAGCAGCGACACTTGGGGCAGGACCTACGAGCAGTACTTC. Translating gives CASSDTWGRTYEQYF.

The chain carries TRBV30 and TRBJ2-1; D tentatively reads TRBD1 or TRBD2 (5 bases each). Germline assignment: CDR1 GTSNPN and CDR2 SVGIG (reference sequence). V gave up 1 base and J gave up 4 bases, with 20 bases separating them. This CDR3 spans 17 amino acids. In DNA form, the CDR3 reads TGTGCCTGGAGTGACACATCGGGGCTCCCCGATTACAATGAGCAGTTCTTC. Amino acid sequence: CAWSDTSGLPDYNEQFF.

The chain employs TRBV25-1 and TRBJ1-1; the match to TRBD1 covers 7 bases. CDR3 size: 11 residues. With V trimmed by 8 bases and J by 5 bases, 2 bases remained unmatched. CDR1 is MGHDK, CDR2 SYGVNS, per germline. CDR3: CASHRGTEAFF. DNA of the CDR3: TGTGCCAGCCACAGGGGAACTGAAGCTTTCTTT.

A few counts support this clone. This chain links TRBV27 with TRBJ1-5; no clear D. V gave up 5 bases and J gave up 1 base, with 6 bases separating them. This CDR3 is 13 amino acids long. CDR1 MNHEY and CDR2 SMNVEV come from the germline V gene (reference sequence). Here the CDR3 DNA reads TGTGCCAGCAGTGTACAGAGCAATCAGCCCCAGCATTTT. Translating gives CASSVQSNQPQHF.

This chain connects TRBV7-9 to TRBJ1-2, with 8 bases that match TRBD1. From germline, CDR1 is SEHNR and CDR2 FQNEAQ (reference sequence). J was trimmed by 5 bases and V by 5 bases; bases with no gene match: 13. The CDR3 is 16 amino acids. The CDR3 DNA follows: TGTGCCAGCAGCCCACAGGCAGGGGGCGAGGTGTATGGCTACACCTTC. Its protein product is CASSPQAGGEVYGYTF. The whole variable domain, filled in from reference TRBV7-9 and TRBJ1-2, reads DTGVSQNPRHKITKRGQNVTFRCDPISEHNRLYWYRQTLGQGPEFLTYFQNEAQLEKSRLLSDRFSAERPKGSFSTLEIQRTEQGDSAMYLCASSPQAGGEVYGYTFGSGTRLTVV.

This clone is judged medium-sized. The same CDR3 also results from other DNA sequences found in this sample. J is TRBJ2-7 and V is TRBV7-9; D gene ambiguous. Trimming cost V 4 bases and J 3 bases, with 7 bases left between them. The CDR3 extends over 12 amino acids. The V gene's germline CDR1 is SEHNR and CDR2 FQNEAQ (reference sequence). The DNA for the CDR3 is TGTGCCAGCAGCTCTTCATACTACGAGCAGTACTTC. Amino acid sequence: CASSSSYYEQYF.